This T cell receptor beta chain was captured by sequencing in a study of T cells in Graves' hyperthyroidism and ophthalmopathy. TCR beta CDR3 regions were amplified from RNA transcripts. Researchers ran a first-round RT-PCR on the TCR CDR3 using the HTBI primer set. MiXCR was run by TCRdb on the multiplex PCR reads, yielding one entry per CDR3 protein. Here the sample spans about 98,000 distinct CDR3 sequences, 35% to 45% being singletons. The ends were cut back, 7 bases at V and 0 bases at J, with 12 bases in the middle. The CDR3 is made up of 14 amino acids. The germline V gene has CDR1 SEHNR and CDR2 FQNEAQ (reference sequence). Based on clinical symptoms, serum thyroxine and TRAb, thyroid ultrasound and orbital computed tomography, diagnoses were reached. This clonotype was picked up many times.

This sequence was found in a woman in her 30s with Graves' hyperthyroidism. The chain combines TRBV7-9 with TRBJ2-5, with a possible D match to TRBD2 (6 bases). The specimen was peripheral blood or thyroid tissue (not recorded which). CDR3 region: CASNKASDQETQYF. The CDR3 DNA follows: TGTGCCAGCAATAAAGCTAGCGACCAAGAGACCCAGTACTTC.